These 18 T cell receptor beta chains were sequenced from one sample in a study of control samples from healthy donors and cancer patients. Profiling relied on immunoSEQ multiplex PCR, and the TCRdb table lists in-frame clones only, not all of them. The sample has more than 110,000 clones; 92% are singletons. Material: blood. Source of these receptors: a man aged 25-45 years in good health.

This sequence joins TRBV28 and TRBJ1-5, with 8 bases lining up with TRBD1. V was clipped by 4 bases and J by 4 bases; unmatched bases: 6. Germline lookup yields CDR1 MDHEN and CDR2 SYDVKM. The CDR3 consists of 15 residues. The CDR3 here is CASSYPGQVNQPQHF. The DNA of the CDR3 is TGTGCCAGCAGTTACCCGGGACAGGTGAATCAGCCCCAGCATTTT. Full variable domain (remainder filled in from reference TRBV28 and TRBJ1-5): DVKVTQSSRYLVKRTGEKVFLECVQDMDHENMFWYRQDPGLGLRLIYFSYDVKMKEKGDIPEGYSVSREKKERFSLILESASTNQTSMYLCASSYPGQVNQPQHFGDGTRLSIL.

The V call is TRBV7-9, the J call TRBJ2-3; D unclear. The germline V gene encodes CDR1 SEHNR and CDR2 FQNEAQ (reference sequence). The CDR3 has 12 amino acids. V was cut by 5 bases and J by 3 bases, with 6 bases left in between. CDR3 sequence reads: CASSPRTDTQYF. The CDR3 nucleotides are TGTGCCAGCAGCCCGAGAACAGATACGCAGTATTTT.

This chain connects TRBV19 to TRBJ1-3; tentative D call: TRBD1 (6 bases). This CDR3 is 16 amino acids long. Trimming pared 5 bases from V and 0 bases from J, leaving 14 bases between. Germline loops: CDR1 LNHDA, CDR2 SQIVND (reference sequence). The CDR3 nucleotides are TGTGCCAGTAGTCCAAGAGGGGGGAACTCTGGAAACACCATATATTTT. Translation: CASSPRGGNSGNTIYF.

The J gene is TRBJ2-7, the V gene TRBV4-1; 11 bases line up with TRBD2. The length of the CDR3 is 16 residues. V lost 2 bases and J lost 3; bases outside the gene matches: 6. Germline V gene sequence: CDR1 MGHRA, CDR2 YSYEKL. CDR3 residues: CASSQNSGRENYEQYF. In DNA form, the CDR3 reads TGCGCCAGCAGCCAAAATAGCGGGAGGGAAAACTACGAGCAGTACTTC.

V usage is TRBV28 and J usage is TRBJ1-1; D gene unclear. Deletions cut 3 bases from V and 1 base from J, with 6 bases between. Germline V lookup: CDR1 MDHEN, CDR2 SYDVKM. The CDR3 totals 13 residues. The CDR3 bases are TGTGCCAGCAGTTTGAAGACGAACACTGAAGCTTTCTTT. Amino acid sequence: CASSLKTNTEAFF.

The gene calls are TRBV2 and TRBJ1-4; 7 nucleotides line up with TRBD1. CDR3 length: 15 residues. J lost 3 bases, V lost 4 bases, and 5 bases had no gene match. Germline lookup yields CDR1 SNHLY and CDR2 FYNNEI. Here the CDR3 DNA reads TGTGCCAGCAGTGCCACCAGGGGGGCTAATGAAAAACTGTTTTTT. It is translated as CASSATRGANEKLFF.

This rearrangement joins TRBV4-3 to TRBJ2-1; TRBD1 might be the D (5 bases). The CDR3 loop spans 13 amino acids. The ends were cut back, 4 bases at V and 5 bases at J, with 9 bases in the middle. Germline V gives CDR1 LGHNA, CDR2 YSLEER. The chain's CDR3 is CASSRIGDNEQFF. The DNA for the CDR3 is TGCGCCAGCAGCCGCATAGGGGACAATGAGCAGTTCTTC.

The chain links TRBV30 to TRBJ2-1; D may correspond to TRBD1 or TRBD2 (6 bases each). Germline V gene sequence: CDR1 GTSNPN, CDR2 SVGIG (reference sequence). The V end lost 3 bases, the J end lost 2 bases, and 8 bases lay between the germline ends. The CDR3 totals 13 residues. CDR3 nucleotide sequence: TGTGCCTGGAGAGGGGGGCCCTACAATGAGCAGTTCTTC. It specifies CAWRGGPYNEQFF.

The chain joins TRBV5-4 to TRBJ2-1; D may be TRBD2 (5 bases). From germline, CDR1 is SGHNT and CDR2 YYREEE (reference sequence). The CDR3 loop spans 12 amino acids. Trimming cost V 4 bases and J 10 bases, with 12 bases left between them. This CDR3 reads CASSREPFEQFF. CDR3 nucleotide sequence: TGTGCCAGCAGCCGGGAACCGTTCGAGCAGTTCTTC.

The chain uses TRBV6-1 and TRBJ1-2; TRBD1 agrees at 9 bases. From germline, CDR1 is MNHNS and CDR2 SASEGT. The CDR3 runs 18 residues. The trim removed 2 bases at V and 5 bases at J, leaving 15 bases unmatched. CDR3 in amino acids: CASSEMGQGKGLGYGYTF. The CDR3 bases are TGTGCCAGCAGTGAAATGGGACAGGGTAAAGGTTTAGGATATGGCTACACCTTC.

The chain carries TRBV28 and TRBJ2-2; TRBD1 is a possible D gene (5 bases). This CDR3 has 14 amino acids. From germline, CDR1 is MDHEN and CDR2 SYDVKM. Trimming shortened V by 2 bases and J by 1 base, and 5 bases separated the two germline ends. The CDR3 nucleotides read TGTGCCAGCAGTTTACAGGGGAACACCGGGGAGCTGTTTTTT. This translates into CASSLQGNTGELFF.

In DNA, the CDR3 is TGTGCCAGCAGCTCTCGGGACTTTCTCCCCGGGGAGCTGTTTTTT. It yields the protein CASSSRDFLPGELFF. The chain employs TRBV7-2 and TRBJ2-2; a possible D gene is TRBD2 (6 bases). The CDR3 length is 15 residues. Looked up from germline, CDR1 is SGHTA and CDR2 is FQGNSA. Trimming shortened V by 4 bases and J by 6 bases, and 15 bases separated the two germline ends.

This chain joins TRBV2 and TRBJ1-3; no reliable D call. This CDR3 contains 14 residues. The V gene lost 3 bases and the J gene lost 4 bases, with 10 bases spanning the gap. Germline values: CDR1 SNHLY, CDR2 FYNNEI. The CDR3 coding sequence is TGTGCCAGCAGTGAGGCGTCGGCGGGAAACACCATATATTTT. Encoded protein: CASSEASAGNTIYF.

The chain couples TRBV7-7 to TRBJ1-1; D gene unclear. The CDR3 consists of 11 residues. CDR1 and CDR2 from the germline V gene are SSHAT and FNYEAQ (reference sequence). CDR3 bases: TGTGCTATCCCCCCGAACACTGAAGCTTTCTTT. Translated, it gives CAIPPNTEAFF.

The chain recombines TRBV11-2 with TRBJ2-1, with 10 positions matching TRBD2. Germline-derived CDR1 and CDR2 are SGHAT and FQNNGV. V shed 0 bases and J 9 bases; nucleotides not matched to a gene: 5. CDR3 size: 15 residues. In nucleotides, the CDR3 is TGTGCCAGCAGCTTAGAGGCTAGCGGGAGTGTTGAGCAGTTCTTC. Translated: CASSLEASGSVEQFF.

The sample holds one count of this clone. The rearrangement joins TRBV28 to TRBJ1-2, with D tentatively TRBD1 (6 bases). CDR3 length: 18 residues. V dropped 4 bases and J dropped 8 bases, with 29 bases sitting between them. CDR1 is MDHEN, CDR2 SYDVKM, per germline. In nucleotides, the CDR3 is TGTGCCAGCAGTTCACCTTCCGACATTACAGGGAGGTCGTTCGGCTACACCTTC. It translates to CASSSPSDITGRSFGYTF.

Comments on this clone: Other DNA sequences from this sample encode an identical CDR3 as well. This chain connects TRBV6-2 or TRBV6-3 to TRBJ2-7; no firm D call. The CDR3 is made up of 12 amino acids. V was clipped by 2 bases and J by 4 bases, with 6 bases between them. From germline, CDR1 is MNHEY and CDR2 SVGEGT. In nucleotides, the CDR3 is TGTGCCAGCAGTTACCGGTATTACGAGCAGTACTTC. It encodes CASSYRYYEQYF.

The V call is TRBV19, the J call TRBJ1-5, with D unclear. This CDR3 is built from 15 residues. V was trimmed by 5 bases and J by 3 bases, leaving 14 bases between them. Germline V CDR1 and CDR2: LNHDA, SQIVND (reference sequence). CDR3 loop: CASSPFPEPNQPQHF. The CDR3 nucleotides are TGTGCCAGTAGTCCTTTTCCAGAGCCCAATCAGCCCCAGCATTTT.